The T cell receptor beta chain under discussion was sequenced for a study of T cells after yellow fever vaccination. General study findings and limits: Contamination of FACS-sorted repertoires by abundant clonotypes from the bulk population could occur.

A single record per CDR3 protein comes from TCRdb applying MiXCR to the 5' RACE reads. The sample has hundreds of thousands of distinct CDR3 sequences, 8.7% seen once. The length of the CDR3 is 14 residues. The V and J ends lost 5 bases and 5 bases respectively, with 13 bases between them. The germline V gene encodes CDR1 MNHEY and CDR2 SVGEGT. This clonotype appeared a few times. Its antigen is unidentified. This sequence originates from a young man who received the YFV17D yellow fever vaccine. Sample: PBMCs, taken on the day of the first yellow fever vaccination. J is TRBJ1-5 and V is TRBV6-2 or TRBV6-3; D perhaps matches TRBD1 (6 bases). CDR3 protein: CASSVQGVDQPQHF. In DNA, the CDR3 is TGTGCCAGCAGTGTACAGGGAGTCGATCAGCCCCAGCATTTT.